The sequence of this T cell receptor (beta chain) was determined in a study of identical twins. TCRdb re-derived calls from the 5' RACE reads in MiXCR, one entry per CDR3 protein. The sample contains some 230,000 distinct CDR3 sequences, 6.5% of which appear only once. Trimming removed 3 bases from V and 3 bases from J, with 17 bases in between. The CDR3 is made up of 17 amino acids. This clonotype was counted only a few times. These data also featured in a second study, about T cells expressing NK-cell markers. That study reports: Sorted CD3+CD56-NKG2C+, CD3+CD56+NKG2C+ and CD3+CD56+NKG2C- T cells supplied the TCR beta repertoires. For several experiments, T cell sorting was restricted to the alpha-beta TCR population by means of an anti-gamma-delta TCR antibody. Also leading the CD3+CD56-NKG2C+ fraction in a few donors were these clonotypes.

This sequence originates from a woman aged 18-29 years in good health. J is TRBJ1-4 and V is TRBV12-3 or TRBV12-4; weak D call: TRBD1 (5 bases). Source material: CD8+ T cells sorted from blood. The CDR3 protein is CASSFSGTGLPNEKLFF. Written as DNA, the CDR3 is TGTGCCAGCAGTTTTTCTGGGACTGGGCTCCCTAATGAAAAACTGTTTTTT.